Following are 4 T cell receptor beta chains from one sample sequenced in a study of cytomegalovirus exposure and HLA in healthy donors. PCR involved 60 Vbeta and 13 Jbeta primers. Libraries were prepared by immunoSEQ multiplex PCR; TCRdb keeps only in-frame clonotypes and omits some of them. Of approximately 53,000 clones detected, 60% to 80% appear once; the ten largest clones hold approximately 2.7%. The sample was PBMCs. The receptors come from a woman between 40 and 55 years old in good health and CMV-seropositive.

V usage is TRBV7-2 and J usage is TRBJ2-7; tentative D call: TRBD2 (5 bases). V was shortened by 9 bases and J by 3 bases, with 12 bases between the two germline ends. CDR1 and CDR2 from the germline V gene are SGHTA and FQGNSA. The CDR3 extends over 12 amino acids. CDR3 coding DNA: TGTGCCAGTGGCGAGGGTTTCTACGAGCAGTACTTC. Encoded protein: CASGEGFYEQYF.

The J gene is TRBJ2-5, the V gene TRBV2; 8 bases match TRBD1. After removal of 2 bases from V and 2 bases from J, the junction contained 10 bases not matched to a gene. This CDR3 is built from 17 residues. Germline CDR1 and CDR2: SNHLY and FYNNEI. CDR3 nucleotides: TGTGCCAGCAGTGAATTCCGGGACAGGACTCCTCAAGAGACCCAGTACTTC. It encodes CASSEFRDRTPQETQYF.

A remark on this clone: This CDR3 is also generated by other DNA sequences in the sample. The chain links TRBV15 to TRBJ2-6; D is unclear. This CDR3 region has 15 residues. Germline V gene lookup returns CDR1 LNHNV and CDR2 YYDKDF (reference sequence). V gave up 1 base and J gave up 0 bases, with 4 bases separating them. The CDR3 here is CATSRGDSGANVLTF. For the CDR3, the DNA is TGTGCCACCAGCAGAGGCGACTCTGGGGCCAACGTCCTGACTTTC.

This clone turned up a few times. The chain employs TRBV2 and TRBJ2-1; D might be TRBD1 (6 bases). CDR1 and CDR2 from the germline V gene are SNHLY and FYNNEI. Trimming took 8 bases from V and 5 from J, leaving 19 bases between them. The CDR3 consists of 15 residues. As DNA, the CDR3 is TGTGCCAGCGGTCGTTGGGCTAGGGGGAACAATGAGCAGTTCTTC. Translation gives CASGRWARGNNEQFF. The complete variable domain, with remaining parts taken from reference TRBV2 and TRBJ2-1, reads EPEVTQTPSHQVTQMGQEVILRCVPISNHLYFYWYRQILGQKVEFLVSFYNNEISEKSEIFDDQFSVERPDGSNFTLKIRSTKLEDSAMYFCASGRWARGNNEQFFGPGTRLTVL.